These T cell receptor beta chains were read from a single sample in a study of PD-1 blockade in classical Hodgkin lymphoma. Data came from immunoSEQ multiplex PCR; TCRdb stores just in-frame clones and leaves some out. This sample has approximately 21,000 clones; over 60% occur once, and the top ten carry 19%. The specimen comprised peripheral blood mononuclear cells (PBMCs), sampled before the fourth cycle of nivolumab. These receptors originate from a human donor with classical Hodgkin lymphoma. The CDR3 runs from the conserved cysteine through the conserved F or W. Each record gives: clone size, J gene, V gene, D gene, CDR3 length, CDR3 DNA, CDR3 protein. The D gene is left open where the match is weak. Where a row states a size, it is once, few, many or the class of an expanded clone; other rows omit it.

NA,TRBJ1-5,TRBV28,NA,13,TGTGCCAGCACCCGGGGGGTGACTCAGCCCCAGCATTTT,CASTRGVTQPQHF
few,TRBJ1-1,TRBV29-1,NA,13,TGCAGCGTTGCCCCCCCACCGGGGGCTAGGGCTTTCTTT,CSVAPPPGARAFF
NA,TRBJ2-1,TRBV4-1,NA,15,TGCGCCAGCAGCCAAGATTGGGGCCAATACAATGAGCAGTTCTTC,CASSQDWGQYNEQFF
NA,TRBJ1-3,TRBV6-5,TRBD1,15,TGTGCCAGCAGGGGGTTGGACAGGGGAGGAAACACCATATATTTT,CASRGLDRGGNTIYF
NA,TRBJ1-5,TRBV6-1,NA,14,TGTGCCAGCAGTGATCGGGATAGCAATCAGCCCCAGCATTTT,CASSDRDSNQPQHF
NA,TRBJ2-2,TRBV6-5,NA,12,TGTGCCAGCAGTTACCGGGGCGGGGAGCTGTTTTTT,CASSYRGGELFF
NA,TRBJ1-5,TRBV5-6,NA,18,TGTGCCAGCAGCCAATTTCGGGGTCAGGCCCTCATGGGGCAGCCCCAGCATTTT,CASSQFRGQALMGQPQHF
NA,TRBJ2-1,TRBV4-3,TRBD2,16,TGCGCCAGCAGCCGATCCCCGGGACTAGCCTACAATGAGCAGTTCTTC,CASSRSPGLAYNEQFF
few,TRBJ2-7,TRBV23-1,NA,16,TGCGCCAGCAGTCAATCTGGGCCGAACGTCTCCTACGAGCAGTACTTC,CASSQSGPNVSYEQYF
NA,TRBJ2-7,TRBV9,TRBD1,15,TGTGCCAGCAGCGTAGGTCCAGGGGGCATCTACGAGCAGTACTTC,CASSVGPGGIYEQYF
NA,TRBJ2-1,TRBV11-1,NA,15,TGTGCCAGCAGCTTAGGGGATAGCTCCTACAATGAGCAGTTCTTC,CASSLGDSSYNEQFF
NA,TRBJ1-1,TRBV5-4,NA,12,TGTGCCAGCAGCTTAAATTTTGTTGAAGCTTTCTTT,CASSLNFVEAFF
NA,TRBJ2-2,TRBV27,TRBD2,16,TGTGCCAGCAGTAGCCGACTAGCGGGAGAAACCGGGGAGCTGTTTTTT,CASSSRLAGETGELFF
NA,TRBJ1-4,TRBV19,NA,15,TGTGCCAGTAGTAGGGGGCAGACAACTAATGAAAAACTGTTTTTT,CASSRGQTTNEKLFF
few,TRBJ2-1,TRBV6-6,NA,15,TGTGCCAGCAGTTACTCAGAAAGGGGATACAATGAGCAGTTCTTC,CASSYSERGYNEQFF
NA,TRBJ1-6,TRBV28,TRBD1,13,TGTGCCAGCAGGGACAGGGCGTTTACGGCCCTCCACTTT,CASRDRAFTALHF
NA,TRBJ1-5,TRBV28,NA,12,TGTGCCAGCAGTTTGGGGTATCAGCCCCAGCATTTT,CASSLGYQPQHF
once,TRBJ2-1,TRBV16,NA,12,TGTGCCAGCAGCCAGCTCCAGGATGAGCAGTTCTTC,CASSQLQDEQFF
NA,TRBJ2-7,TRBV6-5,TRBD2,15,TGTGCCAGCAATCTCCTAGCGGGAGCCTCCTACGAGCAGTACTTC,CASNLLAGASYEQYF
NA,TRBJ2-1,TRBV5-1,NA,15,TGCGCCAGCAGCTTGGACTTAAGCTCCTACAATGAGCAGTTCTTC,CASSLDLSSYNEQFF
NA,TRBJ1-5,TRBV6-5,NA,13,TGTGCCAGCAGTTTAGATAGCAATCAGCCCCAGCATTTT,CASSLDSNQPQHF
NA,TRBJ2-6,TRBV7-8,NA,17,TGTGCCAGCAGCCCCCACAGACTGACCTCTGGGGCCAACGTCCTGACTTTC,CASSPHRLTSGANVLTF
few,TRBJ1-4,TRBV5-5,NA,11,TGTGCCAGCAGCCAGGGTGAAAAACTGTTTTTT,CASSQGEKLFF
NA,TRBJ2-1,TRBV11-2,NA,15,TGTGCCAGCAGCTTGGGGGGAGGTTCGTACAATGAGCAGTTCTTC,CASSLGGGSYNEQFF
NA,TRBJ1-2,TRBV6-6,NA,13,TGTGCCAGCAGTTACGGCGTGGGCTATGGCTACACCTTC,CASSYGVGYGYTF
NA,TRBJ2-3,TRBV29-1,NA,14,TGCAGCGTTGAACCCCCAGGGAACGCAGATACGCAGTATTTT,CSVEPPGNADTQYF
NA,TRBJ2-5,TRBV7-2,NA,13,TGTGCCAGCAGCTTAGCCGGCGGGGAGACCCAGTACTTC,CASSLAGGETQYF
NA,TRBJ2-1,TRBV13,TRBD2,13,TGTGCCAGCAGCTCCCGACTAGCGAATGAGCAGTTCTTC,CASSSRLANEQFF
NA,TRBJ2-3,TRBV7-7,NA,13,TGTGCCAGCAGCTTACAATGGGCAGATACGCAGTATTTT,CASSLQWADTQYF
NA,TRBJ2-7,TRBV10-3,NA,12,TGTGCCATCAGTGAGTCTGTGTTCGAGCAGTACTTC,CAISESVFEQYF
NA,TRBJ2-7,TRBV6-5,NA,13,TGTGCCAGCAGATCCCCGGGACCTTACGAGCAGTACTTC,CASRSPGPYEQYF
NA,TRBJ1-5,TRBV28,NA,14,TGTGCCAGCAGTTTAGGGGGGAAGGTACAGCCCCAGCATTTT,CASSLGGKVQPQHF
NA,TRBJ2-6,TRBV28,TRBD1,17,TGTGCCAGCAGTCTGGGACAGGGAATAGGTGGGGCCAACGTCCTGACTTTC,CASSLGQGIGGANVLTF
NA,TRBJ2-6,TRBV7-8,NA,17,TGTGCCAGCAGTGCTAGGACATCCGCCTCTGGGGCCAACGTCCTGACTTTC,CASSARTSASGANVLTF
NA,TRBJ1-1,TRBV6-5,NA,11,TGTGCCACTCTGGGAGTCCGGGAAGCTTTCTTT,CATLGVREAFF
NA,TRBJ1-2,TRBV29-1,TRBD1,15,TGCAGCGCCGGCGGGGAGGGGGCGCGAAACTATGGCTACACCTTC,CSAGGEGARNYGYTF
large,TRBJ1-1,TRBV14,NA,12,TGTGCCAGCAGCGCGAACAGGGTTCTAGCTTTCTTT,CASSANRVLAFF
NA,TRBJ2-5,TRBV2,NA,11,TGTGCCAGCAGTGAGTGGGAGACCCAGTACTTC,CASSEWETQYF
NA,TRBJ2-7,TRBV6-6,NA,13,TGTGCCAGTAAAAGAAATGGGGTCCACGAGCAGTACTTC,CASKRNGVHEQYF
NA,TRBJ2-7,TRBV7-2,TRBD1,14,TGTGCCAGCAGCCGGGACAGGGGAGGATACGAGCAGTACTTC,CASSRDRGGYEQYF
NA,TRBJ2-7,TRBV7-9,NA,15,TGTGCCAGCAGCCAAAGTGGGGTGAGCTCCTACGAGCAGTACTTC,CASSQSGVSSYEQYF
NA,TRBJ2-3,TRBV7-5,NA,13,TGTGCCAGAAGCCTCGAGACCACAGATACGCAGTATTTT,CARSLETTDTQYF
medium-sized,TRBJ2-7,TRBV7-2,TRBD1,15,TGTGCCAGCAGCTTATTGGGACAGGGGGGATACGAGCAGTACTTC,CASSLLGQGGYEQYF
NA,TRBJ2-3,TRBV5-1,NA,15,TGCGCCAGCAGCGCCCCAGGACAGCCCACAGATACGCAGTATTTT,CASSAPGQPTDTQYF
NA,TRBJ1-2,TRBV29-1,TRBD1,16,TGCAGCGTTGATGGTAGGGACAGGGGGCCTGACTATGGCTACACCTTC,CSVDGRDRGPDYGYTF
few,TRBJ1-5,TRBV5-1,TRBD1,15,TGCGCCAGCAGGCCGACAGGGGTGAGCAATCAGCCCCAGCATTTT,CASRPTGVSNQPQHF
NA,TRBJ1-1,TRBV7-8,NA,16,TGTGCCAGCAGCCGACAACGGGACGGAATGAACACTGAAGCTTTCTTT,CASSRQRDGMNTEAFF
few,TRBJ2-7,TRBV7-2,NA,13,TGTGCCAGCAGCTTAGGGCCGACCGGCGAGCAGTACTTC,CASSLGPTGEQYF